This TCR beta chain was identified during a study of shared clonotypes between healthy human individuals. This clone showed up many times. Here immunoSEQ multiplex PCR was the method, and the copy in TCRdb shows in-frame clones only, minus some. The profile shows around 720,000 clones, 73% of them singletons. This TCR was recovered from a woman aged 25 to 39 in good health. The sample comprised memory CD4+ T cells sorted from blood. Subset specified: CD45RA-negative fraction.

CDR3 protein: CASSFLGPLNQPQHF. CDR3 coding DNA: TGTGCCAGCAGCTTTTTGGGTCCCCTCAATCAGCCCCAGCATTTT. The chain has TRBV7-8 and TRBJ1-5, with D uncertain. The CDR3 is 15 amino acids. V dropped 3 bases and J dropped 3 bases, with 12 bases sitting between them. CDR1 and CDR2 (germline): SGHVS, FQNEAQ. Full variable domain (missing parts from reference TRBV7-8 and TRBJ1-5): GAGVSQSPRYKVAKRGQDVALRCDPISGHVSLFWYQQALGQGPEFLTYFQNEAQLDKSGLPSDRFFAERPEGSVSTLKIQRTQQEDSAVYLCASSFLGPLNQPQHFGDGTRLSIL.